This TCR beta chain was observed in a study of cytomegalovirus exposure and HLA in healthy donors. This clone was seen once. Its antigen is unknown. The study's findings and limits: Later analysis reportedly placed an Asian-associated ancestry cluster below the roughly 690-donor mean in N-insertions. Usually a TCR sequence was rare, but some public TCRs were found in many donors.

Primers for the PCR totalled 60 Vbeta and 13 Jbeta. Using immunoSEQ multiplex PCR, the repertoire was profiled, and TCRdb retains in-frame clones only, with some absent. The table includes some 110,000 clones, less than 85% detected once. The CDR3 runs to 13 residues. CDR1 and CDR2 (germline): SGHDN, FVKESK. The ends were cut back, 5 bases at V and 0 bases at J, with 7 bases in the middle. The chain uses TRBV14 and TRBJ1-1, with D maybe TRBD1 (5 bases). Sequenced material: PBMCs. The sequence was obtained from a man aged 50-60 years in good health and CMV-seropositive. CDR3 in DNA: TGTGCCAGCAGCAGGGGTATGAACACTGAAGCTTTCTTT. Translation gives CASSRGMNTEAFF. The full variable domain, completed using reference TRBV14 and TRBJ1-1, is EAGVTQFPSHSVIEKGQTVTLRCDPISGHDNLYWYRRVMGKEIKFLLHFVKESKQDESGMPNNRFLAERTGGTYSTLKVQPAELEDSGVYFCASSRGMNTEAFFGQGTRLTVV.